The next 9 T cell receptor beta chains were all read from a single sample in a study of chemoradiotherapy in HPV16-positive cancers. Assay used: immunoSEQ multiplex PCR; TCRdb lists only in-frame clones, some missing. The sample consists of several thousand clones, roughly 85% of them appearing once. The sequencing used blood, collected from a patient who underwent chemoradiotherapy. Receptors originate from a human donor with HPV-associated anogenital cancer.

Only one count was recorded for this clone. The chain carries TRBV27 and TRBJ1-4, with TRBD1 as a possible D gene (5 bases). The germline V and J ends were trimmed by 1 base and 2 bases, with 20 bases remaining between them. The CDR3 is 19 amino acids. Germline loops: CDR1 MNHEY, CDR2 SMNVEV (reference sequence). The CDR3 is CASSLFFPLGGSTNEKLFF. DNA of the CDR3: TGTGCCAGCAGTTTATTTTTTCCTTTGGGGGGGAGTACTAATGAAAAACTGTTTTTT.

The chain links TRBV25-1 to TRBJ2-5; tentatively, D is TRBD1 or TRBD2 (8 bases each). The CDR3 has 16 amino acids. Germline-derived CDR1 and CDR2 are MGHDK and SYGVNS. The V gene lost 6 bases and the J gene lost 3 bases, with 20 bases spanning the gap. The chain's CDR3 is CASSHSGGDRKETQYF. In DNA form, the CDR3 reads TGTGCCAGCAGCCATTCGGGGGGGGACAGGAAAGAGACCCAGTACTTC.

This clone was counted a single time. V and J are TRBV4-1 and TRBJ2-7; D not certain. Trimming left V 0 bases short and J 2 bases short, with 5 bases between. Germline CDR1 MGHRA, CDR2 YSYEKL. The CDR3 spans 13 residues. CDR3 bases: TGCGCCAGCAGCCAAGATTACGCCTACGAGCAGTACTTC. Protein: CASSQDYAYEQYF.

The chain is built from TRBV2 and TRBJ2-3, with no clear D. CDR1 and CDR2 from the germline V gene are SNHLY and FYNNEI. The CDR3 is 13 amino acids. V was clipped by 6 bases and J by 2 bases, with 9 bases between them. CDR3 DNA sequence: TGTGCCAGCAGGATACTTACCACAGATACGCAGTATTTT. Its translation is CASRILTTDTQYF.

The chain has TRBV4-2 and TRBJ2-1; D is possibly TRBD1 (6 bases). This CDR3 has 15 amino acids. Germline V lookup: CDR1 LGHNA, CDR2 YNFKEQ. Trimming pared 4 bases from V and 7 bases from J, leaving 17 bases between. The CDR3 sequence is CASSPRGTVLNEQFF. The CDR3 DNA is TGTGCCAGCAGCCCAAGGGGGACCGTTCTTAATGAGCAGTTCTTC.

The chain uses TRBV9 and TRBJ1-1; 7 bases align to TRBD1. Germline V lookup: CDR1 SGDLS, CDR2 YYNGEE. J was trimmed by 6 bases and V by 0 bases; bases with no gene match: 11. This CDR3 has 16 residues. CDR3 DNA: TGTGCCAGCAGCGTAGGCGTGACAGGGACCCACGCTGAAGCTTTCTTT. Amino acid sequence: CASSVGVTGTHAEAFF.

CDR3 nucleotide sequence: TGTGCCGACTCGGGTCTTAGACAGCGCAATCAGCCCCAGCATTTT. Its translation is CADSGLRQRNQPQHF. The chain carries TRBV21-1 and TRBJ1-5; TRBD1, the table's D call, lacks a check against the DNA. TRBV21-1 is labeled a pseudogene. This CDR3 comprises 15 residues.

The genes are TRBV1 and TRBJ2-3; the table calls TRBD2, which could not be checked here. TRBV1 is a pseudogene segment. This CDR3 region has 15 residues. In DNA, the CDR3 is TGCACCAGCAGCCAAGAGTTGGAGGCGACAGATACGCAGTATTTT. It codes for CTSSQELEATDTQYF.

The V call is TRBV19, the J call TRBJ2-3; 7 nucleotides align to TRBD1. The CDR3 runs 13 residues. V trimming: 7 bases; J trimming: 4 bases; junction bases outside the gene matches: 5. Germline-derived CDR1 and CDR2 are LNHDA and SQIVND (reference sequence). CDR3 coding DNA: TGTGCCAGTACGAGGACAGGCTCAGATACGCAGTATTTT. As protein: CASTRTGSDTQYF. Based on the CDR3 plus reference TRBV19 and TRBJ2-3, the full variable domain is DGGITQSPKYLFRKEGQNVTLSCEQNLNHDAMYWYRQDPGQGLRLIYYSQIVNDFQKGDIAEGYSVSREKKESFPLTVTSAQKNPTAFYLCASTRTGSDTQYFGPGTRLTVL.